This T cell receptor (beta chain) appears in the sequencing data of a study of beta chain features in type 1 diabetes. General study results and limits: Moderate yet significant TCRB CDR3 shortening was seen in Type 1 diabetes patients in all four CD4+ subsets. More deletions and fewer insertions at VDJ junctions were found in patients with type 1 diabetes. PCR, the amplification step, might favor shorter templates, equally in patients and controls.

A note on this clone: What it binds is not known.

Reverse transcribing all isolated RNA meant expressed TCRB transcripts were sequenced. Sequencing used immunoSEQ multiplex PCR; TCRdb keeps in-frame clones, though not all of them. Of fewer than 350,000 clones in the sample, approximately 16% were seen once. The receptor was isolated from a man aged 18 to 30 with type 1 diabetes. The sample taken for sequencing was naive CD4+ T cells from blood.

CDR3 amino acids: CASSRRWNTEAFF. In nucleotides, the CDR3 is TGTGCCAGCAGCCGGCGGTGGAACACTGAAGCTTTCTTT. This chain links TRBV7-9 with TRBJ1-1, with no clear D. The germline V gene encodes CDR1 SEHNR and CDR2 FQNEAQ (reference sequence). Between the trimmed V and J ends, which lost 5 bases and 1 base, there was a span of 8 bases. This CDR3 region has 13 residues.